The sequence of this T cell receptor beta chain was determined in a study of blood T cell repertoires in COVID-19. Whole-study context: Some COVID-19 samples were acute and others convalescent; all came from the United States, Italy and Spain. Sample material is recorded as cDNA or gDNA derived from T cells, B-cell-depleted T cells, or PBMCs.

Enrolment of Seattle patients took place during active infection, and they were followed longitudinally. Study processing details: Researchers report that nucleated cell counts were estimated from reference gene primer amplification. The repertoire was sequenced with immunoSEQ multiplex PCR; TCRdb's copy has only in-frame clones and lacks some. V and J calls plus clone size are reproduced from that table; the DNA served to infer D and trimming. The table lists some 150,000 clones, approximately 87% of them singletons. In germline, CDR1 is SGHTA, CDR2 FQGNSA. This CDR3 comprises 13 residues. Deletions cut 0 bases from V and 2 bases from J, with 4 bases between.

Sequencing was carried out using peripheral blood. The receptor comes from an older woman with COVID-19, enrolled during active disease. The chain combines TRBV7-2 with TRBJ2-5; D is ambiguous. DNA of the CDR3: TGTGCCAGCAGCTTAGCCGAGCAAGAGACCCAGTACTTC. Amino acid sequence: CASSLAEQETQYF.